This TCR beta chain was captured in a study of cytomegalovirus exposure and HLA in healthy donors. Both 60 Vbeta primers and 13 Jbeta primers went into the PCR. TCRdb's table, derived via immunoSEQ multiplex PCR, lists solely in-frame clones and lacks some. The sample features roughly 53,000 clones, with 2% to 2.5% in its top ten. Per the germline V gene, CDR1 is MNHNS and CDR2 is SASEGT. Trimming removed 0 bases from V and 2 bases from J, with 11 bases in between. The CDR3 extends over 15 amino acids. This TCR was sampled from a female donor in good health and CMV-seronegative. Sequenced input: PBMCs. The chain is built from TRBV6-1 and TRBJ2-7; D is possibly TRBD2 (6 bases). The CDR3 sequence is CASSEAATGAYEQYF. The CDR3 coding sequence is TGTGCCAGCAGTGAAGCGGCGACGGGAGCCTACGAGCAGTACTTC.